The rows below give T cell receptor beta chains drawn from one sample of a study of cytomegalovirus exposure and HLA in healthy donors. Clones were read by immunoSEQ multiplex PCR, and TCRdb kept only the in-frame ones, dropping some. In the table there are 150,000 to 200,000 clones, roughly 80% of which are singletons. Material for sequencing was PBMCs. These receptors were taken from a male donor in good health and CMV-seropositive. CDR3s include the opening cysteine and the closing phenylalanine or tryptophan. The order of the fields is J gene, CDR3 length, clone size, D gene, V gene, CDR3 protein, CDR3 DNA. The D gene is left open where the match is weak. Clone size is shown for a subset of rows, as once, few, many or a class of expanded clone.

TRBJ2-3	15	-	TRBD2	TRBV28	CASSLTSGSSDTQYF	TGTGCCAGCAGTTTAACTAGCGGGAGCTCAGATACGCAGTATTTT
TRBJ2-7	15	-	-	TRBV5-1	CASNLQVLGSYEQYF	TGCGCCAGCAACTTACAGGTCCTAGGATCCTACGAGCAGTACTTC
TRBJ1-2	14	once	TRBD1	TRBV5-8	CASSPGTDFYGYTF	TGTGCCAGCAGCCCAGGGACAGACTTCTATGGCTACACCTTC
TRBJ2-2	15	-	-	TRBV5-6	CASSLPLSNTGELFF	TGTGCCAGCAGCTTGCCCCTATCGAACACCGGGGAGCTGTTTTTT
TRBJ2-2	14	-	-	TRBV10-2	CASSVSANTGELFF	TGCGCCAGCAGTGTCAGCGCGAACACCGGGGAGCTGTTTTTT
TRBJ2-2	12	-	-	TRBV6-5	CATHTNTGELFF	TGTGCCACCCACACGAACACCGGGGAGCTGTTTTTT
TRBJ2-5	17	-	-	TRBV15	CATSRDPGLLDQETQYF	TGTGCCACCAGCAGAGACCCCGGTTTGCTGGACCAAGAGACCCAGTACTTC
TRBJ2-7	15	-	-	TRBV7-6	CASSLGQGLTYEQYF	TGTGCCAGCAGCTTAGGGCAGGGCTTGACCTACGAGCAGTACTTC
TRBJ1-2	14	-	-	TRBV30	CAWSITVPVGGYTF	TGTGCCTGGAGCATTACAGTCCCCGTCGGCGGCTACACCTTC
TRBJ1-5	18	once	-	TRBV27	CASGRGGRGYSDNQPQHF	TGTGCCAGCGGGAGAGGGGGGCGGGGGTATAGTGACAATCAGCCCCAGCATTTT
TRBJ1-5	13	-	-	TRBV2	CASRSLSNQPQHF	TGTGCCAGCAGGTCACTTAGCAATCAGCCCCAGCATTTT
TRBJ2-5	18	-	-	TRBV1	CTSSQDEDYKLYQETQYF	TGCACCAGCAGCCAAGATGAGGACTACAAACTGTACCAAGAGACCCAGTACTTC
TRBJ1-2	15	-	TRBD1	TRBV28	CASTLPEQGAGGYTF	TGTGCCAGCACCTTACCCGAACAGGGGGCAGGTGGCTACACCTTC
TRBJ2-3	13	few	-	TRBV7-9	CASRAWATDTQYF	TGTGCCAGCAGGGCTTGGGCTACAGATACGCAGTATTTT
TRBJ1-2	13	-	-	TRBV27	CASSRAGYYGYTF	TGTGCCAGCAGTAGGGCAGGGTACTATGGCTACACCTTC
TRBJ1-2	12	few	TRBD1	TRBV30	CAWSGTGLGYTF	TGTGCCTGGAGTGGGACAGGATTGGGCTACACCTTC
TRBJ2-2	14	-	TRBD2	TRBV30	CAWISGGGYGELFF	TGTGCCTGGATTAGCGGGGGGGGATACGGGGAGCTGTTTTTT
TRBJ2-5	15	few	TRBD2	TRBV6-5	CASSSILAGQETQYF	TGTGCCAGCAGTAGTATCCTAGCGGGACAAGAGACCCAGTACTTC
TRBJ2-7	16	-	-	TRBV6-5	CASSYSERPRSYEQYF	TGTGCCAGCAGTTACTCCGAGCGGCCCCGCTCCTACGAGCAGTACTTC
TRBJ2-7	14	-	TRBD1	TRBV18	CASSPPTGEYEQYF	TGTGCCAGCTCACCACCGACAGGGGAGTACGAGCAGTACTTC
TRBJ2-4	20	-	TRBD2	TRBV5-5	CASSLMGAGLAGAAKNIQYF	TGTGCCAGCAGCTTGATGGGGGCCGGACTAGCGGGAGCGGCCAAAAACATTCAGTACTTC
TRBJ2-1	13	-	-	TRBV6-1	CASAGRSYNEQFF	TGTGCCAGCGCCGGCAGGTCCTACAATGAGCAGTTCTTC
TRBJ1-1	16	-	-	TRBV5-1	CASSPGLRPMNTEAFF	TGCGCCAGCAGCCCGGGTCTTCGTCCGATGAACACTGAAGCTTTCTTT
TRBJ1-4	14	-	-	TRBV28	CASFPSGVNEKLFF	TGTGCCAGCTTCCCGTCCGGGGTGAATGAAAAACTGTTTTTT
TRBJ2-5	16	-	TRBD2	TRBV18	CASSPPFGLASETQYF	TGTGCCAGCTCACCACCCTTCGGACTAGCATCCGAGACCCAGTACTTC
TRBJ1-2	13	-	-	TRBV15	CATRSGGDRGYTF	TGTGCCACCAGGTCAGGCGGGGATCGGGGCTACACCTTC
TRBJ1-2	14	-	TRBD1	TRBV5-1	CASRLSQGGAGYTF	TGCGCCAGCAGGCTTTCCCAGGGGGGCGCGGGCTACACCTTC
TRBJ1-4	14	once	-	TRBV7-8	CASSPSPAGEKLFF	TGTGCCAGCAGCCCGAGTCCGGCGGGTGAAAAACTGTTTTTT
TRBJ1-2	15	-	-	TRBV4-1	CASSQGPELRGGYTF	TGCGCCAGCAGCCAAGGGCCAGAACTCAGAGGTGGCTACACCTTC
TRBJ1-2	18	-	-	TRBV28	CASNIRRGPRGYNYGYTF	TGTGCCAGCAATATACGGCGGGGGCCACGCGGATATAACTATGGCTACACCTTC
TRBJ2-2	13	-	TRBD1	TRBV5-1	CASEGQGTGELFF	TGCGCCAGCGAAGGACAGGGTACCGGGGAGCTGTTTTTT
TRBJ1-2	15	-	-	TRBV7-2	CASSAPRTGGDGYTF	TGTGCCAGCAGCGCGCCCCGGACGGGCGGGGATGGCTACACCTTC
TRBJ1-5	17	-	-	TRBV5-1	CASSKWIRRGGNQPQHF	TGCGCCAGCAGCAAGTGGATTCGGAGGGGAGGCAATCAGCCCCAGCATTTT
TRBJ1-2	12	once	TRBD1	TRBV27	CASGQGAFGYTF	TGTGCCAGTGGACAGGGGGCTTTTGGCTACACCTTC
TRBJ2-1	16	-	TRBD2	TRBV7-2	CASSLEGLAGGSEQFF	TGTGCCAGCAGCTTAGAGGGACTAGCGGGAGGTAGCGAGCAGTTCTTC
TRBJ1-1	13	-	TRBD1	TRBV4-3	CASSAYRGTEAFF	TGCGCCAGCAGCGCATACAGGGGCACTGAAGCTTTCTTT
TRBJ2-7	14	-	-	TRBV27	CASGEGHRIYEQYF	TGTGCCAGCGGGGAGGGACACCGGATTTACGAGCAGTACTTC
TRBJ2-5	18	-	TRBD2	TRBV4-3	CASSQDGGGRGSQETQYF	TGCGCCAGCAGCCAAGACGGGGGGGGTAGGGGTTCCCAAGAGACCCAGTACTTC